This T cell receptor beta chain was profiled in a study of regulatory T cells in long-lasting Graves disease. Notes on the study in general: Favored gene segments in persistent disease were TRBV28, TRBJ1-2 and TRBJ2-5.

The CDR3 spans 16 residues. V was pared by 2 bases and J by 7 bases, with 11 bases of the junction left unmatched. In germline, CDR1 is LGHDT, CDR2 YNNKEL (reference sequence). This clonotype was detected many times. Its antigen is still unknown. Libraries of TCR beta came from iRepertoire HTBI primers plus Arm-PCR of CDR3 regions. TCRdb called the multiplex PCR reads again in MiXCR, with one record for every CDR3 protein. The sample carries 360,000 or so distinct CDR3 sequences, around 15% recorded once. Time point reported: newly diagnosed GD, antithyroid drugs for less than 3 months. Isolated PBMC RNA provided the starting material for the TCR library. The same data also contributed to another study, on T cells in Graves' hyperthyroidism and ophthalmopathy. Per that paper: Those with hyperthyroidism were 18 to 65 years old, newly diagnosed, and ill for under 2 months. First-round RT-PCR of the TCR CDR3 relied on the HTBI primer set. Among thyroid clonotypes expanded above 0.001, most also appeared in blood.

The sequenced sample was peripheral blood mononuclear cells (PBMCs), obtained at new diagnosis, from a patient treated with antithyroid drugs. The sequence was collected from a woman aged 18-29 years with Graves disease. The rearrangement uses TRBV3-1 and TRBJ2-3; 8 nucleotides align to TRBD1. The CDR3 loop is CASSQMGDRGRNTQYF. The CDR3 nucleotides are TGTGCCAGCAGCCAAATGGGAGACAGGGGAAGGAATACGCAGTATTTT.